This is a list of T cell receptor beta chains from one sample in a study of T cells after yellow fever vaccination. TCRdb recomputed calls from the 5' RACE reads with MiXCR, one row per CDR3 protein. The data show 450,000 to 650,000 distinct CDR3 sequences, 20% to 25% seen once. The sequenced sample was PBMCs, obtained about 21 days after the first yellow fever vaccination. The source is a man younger than 35 who received the YFV17D yellow fever vaccine. CDR3s include the opening cysteine and the closing phenylalanine or tryptophan. Fields, in order: V gene, J gene, clone size, CDR3 protein. Not all rows give a size; the values are once, few, many and, for expanded clones, a class.

TRBV6-2/TRBV6-3	TRBJ2-5	few	CASSQHRQGLETQYF
TRBV6-5	TRBJ1-1	few	CASSYGQAGLGNTEAFF
TRBV7-9	TRBJ2-1	few	CASSSGTGASDEQFF
TRBV12-3/TRBV12-4	TRBJ2-3	many	CASSLGRGTDTQYF
TRBV11-1	TRBJ2-1	NA	CASSLGQRGPYNEQFF
TRBV7-6	TRBJ2-5	few	CASSLVDGGRETQYF
TRBV20-1	TRBJ2-5	few	CSEGGGFRGTQETQYF
TRBV5-1	TRBJ2-3	NA	CASSSGTIADTQYF
TRBV23-1	TRBJ2-3	few	CASSQPDRADTQYF
TRBV5-1	TRBJ1-1	NA	CASSFTVAGQGNTEAFF
TRBV27	TRBJ2-6	few	CASRTAGSGANVLTF
TRBV5-4	TRBJ2-2	NA	CASQNVQGATGELFF
TRBV7-2	TRBJ2-1	many	CASSLFNNEQFF
TRBV27	TRBJ2-1	NA	CASSQLAGGGNEQFF
TRBV7-9	TRBJ2-5	NA	CASSPTAAGWETQYF
TRBV5-6	TRBJ2-3	few	CASSRWSVPDTQYF
TRBV28	TRBJ2-3	NA	CASKRGPTDTQYF
TRBV20-1	TRBJ2-7	NA	CSARWPEGNYEQYF
TRBV7-8	TRBJ1-2	few	CASSLAAGGAGLGYGYTF
TRBV4-3	TRBJ2-1	NA	CASSSTSGFASSYNEQFF
TRBV7-9	TRBJ2-1	once	CASSFVQGGEQFF
TRBV5-1	TRBJ2-7	NA	CASSLIGGGEQYF
TRBV5-1	TRBJ1-1	few	CASSRRRENTEAFF
TRBV19	TRBJ2-3	few	CASSTGKADTQYF
TRBV28	TRBJ2-3	NA	CASRTRRGASTDTQYF
TRBV3-1	TRBJ2-3	few	CASSQGLAATTDTQYF
TRBV6-5	TRBJ1-1	few	CASSYSAVNTEAFF
TRBV9	TRBJ2-3	NA	CASSVSSGGPSARSTDTQYF
TRBV4-2	TRBJ2-5	once	CASSPEGSRGWGETQYF
TRBV6-2/TRBV6-3	TRBJ2-1	few	CASSWLNEQFF
TRBV4-2	TRBJ1-2	NA	CAMSPGLLWYGYTF
TRBV28	TRBJ2-5	few	CASRGRDTQGTQYF
TRBV20-1	TRBJ2-7	few	CSARATTGQGLSYEQYF
TRBV23-1	TRBJ1-5	NA	CASSQSPPGQSSNQPQHF
TRBV5-4	TRBJ2-3	NA	CASSLGRASSTDTQYF
TRBV3-1	TRBJ2-3	NA	CASSRGGTSTDTQYF